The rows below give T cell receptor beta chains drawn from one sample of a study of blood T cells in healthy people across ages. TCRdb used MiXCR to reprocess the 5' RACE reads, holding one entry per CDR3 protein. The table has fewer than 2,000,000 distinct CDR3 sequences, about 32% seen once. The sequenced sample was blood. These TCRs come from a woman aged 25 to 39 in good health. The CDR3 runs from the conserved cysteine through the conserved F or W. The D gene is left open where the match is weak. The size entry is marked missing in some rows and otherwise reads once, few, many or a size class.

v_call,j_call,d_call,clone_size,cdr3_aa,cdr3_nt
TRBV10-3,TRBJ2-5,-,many,CAIGGERKETQYF,TGTGCCATCGGAGGCGAGCGGAAAGAGACCCAGTACTTC
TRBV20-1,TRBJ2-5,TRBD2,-,CSARLWGGGQETQYF,TGCAGTGCTAGATTATGGGGGGGGGGACAAGAGACCCAGTACTTC
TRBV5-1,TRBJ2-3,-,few,CASSLGQTITDTQYF,TGCGCCAGCAGCTTGGGACAGACCATCACAGATACGCAGTATTTT
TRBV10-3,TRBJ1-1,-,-,CAISVRSEAFF,TGTGCCATCAGTGTGAGGAGTGAAGCTTTCTTT
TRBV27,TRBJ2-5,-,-,CASALLDIGRQTQYF,TGTGCCAGCGCGCTTTTAGATATAGGGCGACAGACCCAGTACTTC
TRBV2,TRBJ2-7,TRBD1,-,CASSRGQGAVEQYF,TGTGCCAGCAGCCGGGGACAGGGGGCGGTCGAGCAGTACTTC
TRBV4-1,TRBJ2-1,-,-,CASSPTHRDLYNEQFF,TGCGCCAGCAGCCCCACCCACAGGGACCTTTACAATGAGCAGTTCTTC
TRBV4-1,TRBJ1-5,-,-,CASSQVYTGILPQHF,TGCGCCAGCAGCCAAGTGTATACAGGGATTTTGCCCCAGCATTTT
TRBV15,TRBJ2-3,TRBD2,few,CATSRRTSGRKSDTQYF,TGTGCCACCAGCAGAAGGACTAGCGGGAGAAAGTCGGATACGCAGTATTTT
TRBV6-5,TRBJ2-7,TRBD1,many,CASRQTGAVLEQYF,TGTGCCAGCCGACAGACAGGGGCGGTCCTCGAGCAGTACTTC
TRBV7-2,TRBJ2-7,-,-,CASSLGPGKSSYEQYF,TGTGCCAGCAGCTTAGGGCCCGGAAAAAGCTCCTACGAGCAGTACTTC
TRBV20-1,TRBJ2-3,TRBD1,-,CSARVTAGGRTQYF,TGCAGTGCTAGAGTTACGGCAGGGGGACGTACGCAGTATTTT
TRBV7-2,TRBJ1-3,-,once,CASSLSTESGNTIYF,TGTGCCAGCAGCTTGAGTACAGAGTCTGGAAACACCATATATTTT
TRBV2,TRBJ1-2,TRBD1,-,CASSTLPKADRGGYTF,TGTGCCAGCAGTACTCTACCTAAAGCGGACAGGGGAGGCTACACCTTC
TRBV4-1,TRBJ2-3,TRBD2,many,CASSQDGGTTDTQYF,TGCGCCAGCAGCCAGGACGGGGGGACCACAGATACGCAGTATTTT
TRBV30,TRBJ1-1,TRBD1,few,CAWSPLGTGAGNTEAFF,TGTGCCTGGAGCCCCCTCGGGACAGGGGCAGGAAACACTGAAGCTTTCTTT
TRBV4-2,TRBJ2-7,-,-,CASSQDQVLEQYF,TGTGCCAGCAGCCAAGACCAGGTTCTCGAGCAGTACTTC
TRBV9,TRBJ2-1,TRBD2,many,CASSDSGSSYNEQFF,TGCGCCAGCAGCGATAGCGGGAGCTCCTACAATGAGCAGTTCTTC
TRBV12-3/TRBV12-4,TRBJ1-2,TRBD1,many,CASTGQGVNYGYTF,TGTGCCAGCACCGGACAGGGAGTTAACTATGGCTACACCTTC
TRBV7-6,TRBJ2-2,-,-,CASSPTRRGAGELFF,TGTGCCAGCAGCCCAACTAGGAGGGGGGCCGGGGAGCTGTTTTTT
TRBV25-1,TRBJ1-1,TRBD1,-,CASSEYGQGASEAFF,TGTGCCAGCAGTGAATATGGACAGGGGGCTTCTGAAGCTTTCTTT
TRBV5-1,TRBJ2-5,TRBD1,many,CASTRDRGRGETQYF,TGCGCCAGCACCCGGGACAGGGGAAGAGGAGAGACCCAGTACTTC
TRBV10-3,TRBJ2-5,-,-,CAISESAAPETQYF,TGTGCCATCAGTGAGTCCGCTGCTCCCGAGACCCAGTACTTC
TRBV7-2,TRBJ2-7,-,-,CASSLGAGLASYKQYF,TGTGCCAGCAGCTTAGGGGCGGGACTGGCCTCCTACAAGCAGTACTTC
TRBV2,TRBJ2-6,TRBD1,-,CASRTGGRPNSGANVLTF,TGTGCCAGCAGGACAGGGGGACGCCCAAACTCTGGGGCCAACGTCCTGACTTTC
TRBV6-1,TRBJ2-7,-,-,CASAKSSFYEQYF,TGTGCCAGCGCAAAATCTAGCTTCTACGAGCAGTACTTC
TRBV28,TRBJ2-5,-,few,CASKEGAMVETQYF,TGTGCCAGCAAGGAGGGGGCCATGGTAGAGACCCAGTACTTC
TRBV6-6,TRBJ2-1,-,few,CASSYSRAGSNEQFF,TGTGCCAGCAGTTACAGTCGGGCAGGGTCAAATGAGCAGTTCTTC
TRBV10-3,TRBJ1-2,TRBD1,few,CAISDGQGKEGYTF,TGTGCCATCAGTGATGGACAGGGAAAAGAGGGCTACACCTTC
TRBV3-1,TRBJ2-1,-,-,CANSQDARGNEQFF,TGTGCCAACAGCCAAGACGCCAGGGGTAATGAGCAGTTCTTC
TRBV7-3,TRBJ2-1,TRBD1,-,CASSRQGGDEQFF,TGTGCCAGCAGTAGACAGGGGGGGGATGAGCAGTTCTTC
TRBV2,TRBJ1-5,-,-,CASVLGQSGGQPQHF,TGTGCCAGCGTATTGGGGCAGTCCGGAGGTCAGCCCCAGCATTTT
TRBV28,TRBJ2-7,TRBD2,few,CASSTQLPSGREQYF,TGTGCCAGCAGTACCCAGCTACCTAGCGGGAGAGAGCAGTACTTC
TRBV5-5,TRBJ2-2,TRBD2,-,CASSGGLAQATGELFF,TGTGCCAGCAGCGGGGGACTAGCCCAGGCAACCGGGGAGCTGTTTTTT
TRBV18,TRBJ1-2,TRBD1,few,CASSPPTGVYGYTF,TGTGCCAGCTCACCACCGACAGGGGTGTATGGCTACACCTTC
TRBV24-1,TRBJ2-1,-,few,CATSDSRGYNEQFF,TGTGCCACCAGTGATTCCAGAGGCTACAATGAGCAGTTCTTC
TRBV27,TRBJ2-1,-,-,CASSLLQGGDEQFF,TGTGCCAGCAGTCTTCTACAGGGGGGGGATGAGCAGTTCTTC
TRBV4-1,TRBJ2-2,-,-,CASSQAPGLNTGELFF,TGCGCCAGCAGCCAAGCTCCGGGACTGAACACCGGGGAGCTGTTTTTT
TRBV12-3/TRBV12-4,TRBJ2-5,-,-,CASSPQGHQETQYF,TGTGCCAGCAGTCCGCAGGGGCACCAAGAGACCCAGTACTTC
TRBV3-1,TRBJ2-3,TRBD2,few,CASSPASGGDTQYF,TGTGCCAGCAGCCCCGCTTCGGGAGGAGATACGCAGTATTTT